This T cell receptor beta chain was documented in a study of OX40 agonist ivuxolimab in advanced cancers. Study details: Hepatocellular carcinoma, melanoma, renal cell or head and neck cancer affected the dose-escalation patients. Study-level findings and limits: In general, CD8+ T cells held more expanded clones than CD4+ did, on average. By week 6 at 0.1 to 3.0 mg/kg, blood CD4+ and CD8+ T cells had expanded clonally.

Method: immunoSEQ multiplex PCR; TCRdb's copy keeps in-frame clones and lacks some. The table has approximately 70,000 clones, 90% to 95% seen once. This clone was seen only a few times. Its antigen is not identified. The CDR3 loop spans 13 amino acids. Trimming left V 0 bases short and J 8 bases short, with 10 bases between. Germline V gene lookup returns CDR1 LNHDA and CDR2 SQIVND (reference sequence). The input for sequencing was CD4+ or CD8+ T cells sorted from blood, taken in a trial of the OX40 agonist ivuxolimab. This clonotype was obtained from an adult with an advanced solid tumor such as melanoma, head and neck, liver or kidney cancer. The rearrangement joins TRBV19 to TRBJ1-1, with D uncertain. This CDR3 reads CASSIDLAYEAFF. The CDR3 DNA reads as TGTGCCAGTAGTATAGACCTGGCATACGAAGCTTTCTTT.